Below, one T cell receptor (beta chain) is given with its context. Its specificity is unknown. This sample is drawn from a study of beta chain features in type 1 diabetes. Study-wide findings and caveats: Whether TCRB rearrangement is influenced by HLA type was left unresolved in this analysis.

As every portion of the isolated RNA was reverse transcribed, the sequencing read expressed TCRB transcripts. Measured with immunoSEQ multiplex PCR; TCRdb has only the in-frame clones, and not every one. Of 250,000 to 350,000 clones in the sample, roughly 15% are singletons; the top ten hold approximately 7%. Source material: central memory CD4+ T cells from blood. The TCR was taken from a man aged 25-40 years in good health.

The CDR3 loop is CASSRVEGGQTQYF. As DNA, the CDR3 is TGTGCCAGCAGCCGAGTTGAGGGCGGACAGACCCAGTACTTC. The chain carries TRBV5-6 and TRBJ2-5; TRBD2 might be the D (5 bases). Trimming took off 4 bases at V and 6 bases at J, with 16 bases between the two ends. CDR3 size: 14 residues. In germline, CDR1 is SGHDT, CDR2 YYEEEE.